This T cell receptor beta chain comes out of a study of cytotoxic CD8 clonotypes in ibrutinib-treated CLL (dated by TCRdb to the early 2020s). General notes on the study: The cohort included some 14 treatment-naive and around 10 relapsed/refractory patients; about 17 were IGHV unmutated. Partial responses were observed in roughly 24 patients and complete responses in 2; after a median follow-up of 68 months, remission was maintained in approximately 14 patients and progression was observed in roughly 12. Response samples were obtained after a median of around eleven months of treatment, with a range of roughly 6 to 40 months. On average, each sample had 255,043 productive templates and more than 75,000 productive rearrangements. Longitudinal samples were obtainable from about 30% of the 86 participants in the trial. Cryopreserved peripheral blood mononuclear cells were obtained before treatment, at response, and at either sustained remission or disease progression. Every sample from remission and from progressive disease was obtained while the patients were still on ibrutinib.

The CDR3 holds 16 amino acids from the cysteine to the phenylalanine. Only the CDR3 region is kept as DNA, spanning 48 bases read in frame from base 1. Germline trimming amounts to 3 bases on V and 10 bases on J, with 8 as the count of junction bases outside the gene matches. CDR1 and CDR2, looked up from the germline V gene, are SNHLY and FYNNEI. The sample's time point, from its label and the paper: approximately eleven months on ibrutinib. For TCR beta library preparation, approximately 2 micrograms of genomic DNA were isolated from cryopreserved PBMCs. Longitudinal blood samples from CLL patients receiving ibrutinib monotherapy were subjected to high-throughput TCR beta sequencing. Patients were enrolled in a phase 2 open-label single-center ibrutinib monotherapy trial. Beyond this particular receptor, the publication reports: Public clonotypes were rare and either shrank or stayed stable during treatment, and the rise in clonality at ibrutinib response reflected expansion of private clonotypes. Clonality rose at ibrutinib response, remained stable during sustained remission, and dropped back toward baseline at progression. Sampling times were not matched between patients in sustained remission and patients whose disease was progressing, and lymph node repertoires were not examined. At baseline, clonality was higher than in age-matched healthy donors and showed a strong correlation with circulating CD8+ T-cell counts.

A MiSeq instrument was used for deep resolution sequencing, which targeted depths ranging from 1 in 1 million up to 1 in 200,000 T cells, with coverage averaging 10x for each clonotype. TCR beta libraries were generated with the immunoSEQ hsTCRB Kit. In the paper's pipeline: Data were analyzed with ImmunoSEQ Data Assistant and ImmunoSEQ Analyzer, with V, D and J genes assigned per IMGT definitions. Clonality, which ranges from 0 to 1, was calculated as one minus the normalized Shannon entropy of productive rearrangement frequencies. Only overrepresented clonotypes making up at least 0.05% of the repertoire of each patient were included in the public clonotype analysis. Repertoires from roughly 13 age-matched healthy donors in immuneACCESS were used as clonality controls. TCRdb took over this immuneACCESS table, retaining in-frame rearrangements with V and J assigned. Such tables are incomplete; in checked studies, under half of the missing clones stem from an unresolved V gene, and the remainder is unexplained. From that table come the V and J calls and clone size; the DNA was used to work out D and trimming. Counted in this sample were about 68,000 clones; more than 60% of them appeared once. The ten largest clones add up to roughly 5.7% of the sample.

Turning to this clone: Its antigen is unknown. There are no base qualities to consult, and no much larger clone falls within one base.

This TCR was sampled from a human donor with chronic lymphocytic leukemia. This material consisted of PBMCs, taken after 12 months of ibrutinib treatment. The V and J segments used are TRBV2 and TRBJ2-3, with 15 central nucleotides matching TRBD2. In nucleotides, the sequence is TGTGCCAGCAGTGACCGGACTAGCGGGGGGGGATCATCGCAGTATTTT. Its translation reads: CASSDRTSGGGSSQYF.